The 28 T cell receptor beta chains below all came from one sample that was sequenced in a study of cytomegalovirus exposure and HLA in healthy donors. PCR employed 60 Vbeta and 13 Jbeta primers. Repertoires were generated with immunoSEQ multiplex PCR, while TCRdb's copy carries only in-frame clones and drops some. The table records 210,000 or so clones, around 80% of them present only once. The sample was PBMCs. Receptors were obtained from a boy aged 5-17 years in good health and CMV-seronegative.

The rearrangement joins TRBV9 to TRBJ2-3, with TRBD1 as a possible D gene (5 bases). Trimming took 0 bases from V and 0 from J, leaving 11 bases between them. This CDR3 is 16 amino acids long. In germline, CDR1 is SGDLS, CDR2 YYNGEE. As DNA, the CDR3 is TGTGCCAGCAGCGTAGGCCCAGGGCGTAGCACAGATACGCAGTATTTT. Its protein is CASSVGPGRSTDTQYF. The whole variable domain, filled in from reference TRBV9 and TRBJ2-3, reads DSGVTQTPKHLITATGQRVTLRCSPRSGDLSVYWYQQSLDQGLQFLIQYYNGEERAKGNILERFSAQQFPDLHSELNLSSLELGDSALYFCASSVGPGRSTDTQYFGPGTRLTVL.

The chain joins TRBV21-1 to TRBJ1-3; the DNA was not compared with TRBD1, the D call given in the table. TRBV21-1 corresponds to a pseudogene. The CDR3 runs to 18 residues. CDR3 residues: CASSKKTKVAWGRNTIYF. DNA of the CDR3: TGTGCCAGCAGCAAAAAGACCAAAGTCGCATGGGGGCGAAACACCATATATTTT.

This rearrangement joins TRBV6-1 to TRBJ1-3; D unresolved. CDR1 is MNHNS, CDR2 SASEGT, per germline. The CDR3 has 14 residues. V was pared by 8 bases and J by 3 bases, with 14 bases between. The CDR3 DNA reads as TGTGCCAGCCTCCGAAGAGGCCTTGGAAACACCATATATTTT. It translates to CASLRRGLGNTIYF.

V usage is TRBV6-1 and J usage is TRBJ2-1, with 7 positions matching TRBD1. The CDR3 spans 13 residues. Germline V CDR1 and CDR2: MNHNS, SASEGT. J gave up 6 bases and V 10 bases, and 9 bases lay outside the gene matches. DNA for the CDR3: TGTGCCATAGAGGGGGCCCTCTCCAATGAGCAGTTCTTC. It yields the protein CAIEGALSNEQFF.

This sequence joins TRBV19 and TRBJ1-2; TRBD1 is a possible D gene (5 bases). Trimming stripped 5 bases from V and 4 bases from J, with 14 bases between. CDR1 is LNHDA and CDR2 is SQIVND in the germline V gene (reference sequence). The CDR3 contains 14 residues. This CDR3 is CASSWDGLLYGYTF. The CDR3 coding sequence is TGTGCCAGTAGTTGGGACGGACTACTCTATGGCTACACCTTC.

The chain carries TRBV14 and TRBJ2-2, with 9 bases fitting TRBD1. This CDR3 comprises 16 residues. Germline V gene sequence: CDR1 SGHDN, CDR2 FVKESK. The junction had 8 bases not matched to a gene; V was cut back by 4 bases and J by 5 bases. In nucleotides, the CDR3 is TGTGCCAGCAGCCCGCACAGGGGGCTGCGGACCGGGGAGCTGTTTTTT. This gives the protein CASSPHRGLRTGELFF.

J is TRBJ2-3 and V is TRBV30, with D hard to call. The germline V gene encodes CDR1 GTSNPN and CDR2 SVGIG (reference sequence). The CDR3 has 14 residues. V lost 2 bases and J 0 bases, leaving 9 bases between the germline ends. In nucleotides, the CDR3 is TGTGCCTGGAGTTACCGCGGCAGCACAGATACGCAGTATTTT. This encodes CAWSYRGSTDTQYF.

The chain links TRBV19 to TRBJ2-3; the match to TRBD2 covers 9 bases. The J segment lost 9 bases and the V segment lost 2 bases, leaving 3 bases of the junction unmatched. CDR3 length: 13 residues. Germline loops: CDR1 LNHDA, CDR2 SQIVND (reference sequence). The CDR3 here is CASSILSGRTQYF. In nucleotides, the CDR3 is TGTGCCAGTAGTATACTTAGCGGGAGAACGCAGTATTTT.

The V gene is TRBV6-1, the J gene TRBJ1-3; 8 bases are a match to TRBD1. Germline V gives CDR1 MNHNS, CDR2 SASEGT. Germline trimming cut 6 bases from V and 5 bases from J; bases unmatched to any gene: 9. The CDR3 length is 15 residues. CDR3 bases: TGTGCCAGCAGCCAAGGACAGGGTAACAGAAACACCATATATTTT. Translating gives CASSQGQGNRNTIYF.

The gene calls are TRBV29-1 and TRBJ2-1; D might be TRBD2 (5 bases). The germline gives CDR1 SQVTM, CDR2 ANQGSEA. The length of the CDR3 is 13 residues. With 4 bases removed from V and 8 bases from J, the gap between germline ends came to 15 bases. The CDR3 nucleotides are TGCAGCGTTGGGGCACTCTTGCGGGATGAGCAGTTCTTC. It codes for CSVGALLRDEQFF.

This clone was detected a few times. The chain has TRBV29-1 and TRBJ2-7; possibly TRBD1 for D (6 bases). The CDR3 has 13 amino acids. The germline V and J ends were trimmed by 5 bases and 3 bases, with 14 bases remaining between them. Germline assignment: CDR1 SQVTM and CDR2 ANQGSEA. Written as DNA, the CDR3 is TGCAGCGTTAGGGGCAGGGGAATCTACGAGCAGTACTTC. Its translation is CSVRGRGIYEQYF.

CDR3: CASSAGTGGTDTQYF. The CDR3 nucleotides read TGTGCCAGCAGTGCCGGGACAGGGGGTACAGATACGCAGTATTTT. V usage is TRBV6-1 and J usage is TRBJ2-3; 11 bases align to TRBD1. Per germline, CDR1 MNHNS and CDR2 SASEGT. Germline trimming cut 4 bases from V and 3 bases from J; bases unmatched to any gene: 3. This CDR3 is 15 amino acids long.

The chain uses TRBV5-1 and TRBJ2-3, with D maybe TRBD2 (5 bases). V lost 0 bases and J lost 0, with 11 bases in between. Germline CDR1 and CDR2: SGHRS and YFSETQ. The CDR3 contains 16 residues. This chain's CDR3 is CASSLVSGGSTDTQYF. DNA for the CDR3: TGCGCCAGCAGCTTGGTTTCCGGAGGAAGCACAGATACGCAGTATTTT.

The chain joins TRBV15 to TRBJ2-1; a weak D match, TRBD2 (6 bases). The CDR3 is made up of 16 amino acids. Between the trimmed V and J ends, which lost 0 bases and 8 bases, there was a span of 17 bases. Germline V CDR1 and CDR2: LNHNV, YYDKDF (reference sequence). The CDR3 loop reads CATSRDRGGRGDEQFF. The CDR3 coding sequence is TGTGCCACCAGCAGAGATAGGGGCGGGCGGGGCGATGAGCAGTTCTTC.

The rearrangement joins TRBV27 to TRBJ1-1; D unresolved. The V gene's germline CDR1 is MNHEY and CDR2 SMNVEV (reference sequence). With 3 bases removed from V and 0 bases from J, the gap between germline ends came to 8 bases. The CDR3 has 14 amino acids. The chain's CDR3 is CASSFEGMNTEAFF. In DNA, the CDR3 is TGTGCCAGCAGTTTTGAGGGTATGAACACTGAAGCTTTCTTT.

The table lists this clone with a count of one. V gene TRBV6-5 combines with J gene TRBJ1-1, with TRBD1 as a possible D gene (5 bases). Germline V lookup: CDR1 MNHEY, CDR2 SVGAGI. The CDR3 contains 15 residues. V was clipped by 0 bases and J by 2 bases, with 10 bases between them. The CDR3 nucleotides read TGTGCCAGCAGTTACTCCAGGGTATTTAACACTGAAGCTTTCTTT. Amino acids: CASSYSRVFNTEAFF.

This clone was detected once. The V and J genes are TRBV6-4 and TRBJ2-4; possible D gene TRBD2, 5 bases. Trimming pared 6 bases from V and 0 bases from J, leaving 12 bases between. The CDR3 totals 15 residues. CDR1 is MRHNA, CDR2 SNTAGT, per germline. CDR3 DNA: TGTGCCAGCAGCGCTTCACTAGGAGCCAAAAACATTCAGTACTTC. Protein sequence: CASSASLGAKNIQYF.

The gene calls are TRBV7-9 and TRBJ2-1, with 7 bases identical to TRBD1. The V gene end was trimmed by 4 bases and the J gene end by 6 bases; junction bases not matched to a gene: 9. The germline V gene has CDR1 SEHNR and CDR2 FQNEAQ (reference sequence). CDR3 size: 15 residues. For the CDR3, the DNA is TGTGCCAGCAGCTCTCTTGAGGGGGCCCCCAATGAGCAGTTCTTC. Translating it yields CASSSLEGAPNEQFF.

The chain uses TRBV7-8 and TRBJ1-6; D is undetermined. Deletions cut 1 base from V and 10 bases from J, with 11 bases between. CDR1 and CDR2 (germline): SGHVS, FQNEAQ. The CDR3 is 14 amino acids. In DNA form, the CDR3 reads TGTGCCAGCAGCTTAGGCAGGCTTTACTCACCCCTCCACTTT. It translates to CASSLGRLYSPLHF.

V is TRBV5-1 and J is TRBJ2-2, with D unresolved. Per the germline V gene, CDR1 is SGHRS and CDR2 is YFSETQ. The CDR3 is 14 residues long. V gave up 4 bases and J gave up 1 base, with 8 bases separating them. Here the CDR3 reads CASSLDVNTGELFF. The CDR3 coding sequence is TGCGCCAGCAGCCTAGACGTGAACACCGGGGAGCTGTTTTTT.

This sequence joins TRBV2 and TRBJ1-4, with TRBD1 identical over 7 bases. Germline CDR1 is SNHLY and CDR2 is FYNNEI. The CDR3 has 14 amino acids. Trimming cost V 7 bases and J 10 bases; bases outside gene matches: 12. The CDR3 region has the DNA TGTGCCAGCACCCCCCGGGACAGCGGGGGAAAACTGTTTTTT. This encodes CASTPRDSGGKLFF. Filled out from reference TRBV2 and TRBJ1-4, the complete variable domain reads EPEVTQTPSHQVTQMGQEVILRCVPISNHLYFYWYRQILGQKVEFLVSFYNNEISEKSEIFDDQFSVERPDGSNFTLKIRSTKLEDSAMYFCASTPRDSGGKLFFGSGTQLSVL.

The V and J genes are TRBV2 and TRBJ2-3; the match to TRBD1 covers 7 bases. Germline-derived CDR1 and CDR2 are SNHLY and FYNNEI. J gave up 6 bases and V 1 base, and 10 bases lay outside the gene matches. The CDR3 extends over 16 amino acids. CDR3 amino acids: CASSEGVRGYEDTQYF. CDR3 sequence (DNA): TGTGCCAGCAGTGAAGGTGTCAGGGGGTATGAGGATACGCAGTATTTT.

The rearrangement links TRBV5-1 to TRBJ2-5, with D perhaps TRBD2 (5 bases). V was trimmed by 0 bases and J by 7 bases, leaving 16 bases between them. This CDR3 has 15 residues. CDR1 and CDR2 (germline): SGHRS, YFSETQ. The CDR3 spells CASSLESTTLGTQYF. The CDR3 bases are TGCGCCAGCAGCTTGGAGTCGACTACCTTGGGGACCCAGTACTTC.

The rearrangement uses TRBV6-6 and TRBJ2-7; 11 nucleotides agree with TRBD1. The germline V gene has CDR1 MNHNY and CDR2 SVGAGI (reference sequence). With 5 bases clipped from V and 3 bases from J, the junction kept 9 bases outside the gene matches. The CDR3 length is 16 residues. The DNA of the CDR3 is TGTGCCAGCAGTACAACGTGGACAGGGGGCGGCTACGAGCAGTACTTC. Protein sequence: CASSTTWTGGGYEQYF.

The chain is built from TRBV10-3 and TRBJ1-2; D is perhaps TRBD1 (6 bases). This CDR3 comprises 17 residues. Germline CDR1 reads ENHRY; CDR2 reads SYGVKD. V was clipped by 8 bases and J by 8 bases, with 30 bases between them. In DNA form, the CDR3 reads TGTGCCATCGGGGACACTGTGGGGCAGAAGTATAACCGGGGCTACACCTTC. Encoded protein: CAIGDTVGQKYNRGYTF.

The chain uses TRBV7-2 and TRBJ1-2, with D perhaps matching TRBD1 (6 bases). Germline V lookup: CDR1 SGHTA, CDR2 FQGNSA. CDR3 length: 14 residues. V gave up 3 bases and J gave up 4 bases, with 12 bases separating them. The DNA of the CDR3 is TGTGCCAGCAGCTTCGCCGCGGGGGCCTATGGCTACACCTTC. Its translation: CASSFAAGAYGYTF.

The chain uses TRBV5-6 and TRBJ2-5; D gene ambiguous. Germline V gene data show CDR1 as SGHDT and CDR2 as YYEEEE. Trimming pared 0 bases from V and 8 bases from J, leaving 14 bases between. CDR3 length: 14 amino acids. In nucleotides, the CDR3 is TGTGCCAGCAGCTTGGGACGAGGTCGGCCCACCCAGTACTTC. This codes for CASSLGRGRPTQYF.

The gene calls are TRBV7-2 and TRBJ2-4; 11 nucleotides match TRBD1. Germline CDR1 reads SGHTA; CDR2 reads FQGNSA. J lost 9 bases, V lost 5 bases, and 6 bases had no gene match. This CDR3 is 14 amino acids long. The CDR3 here is CASSPDRGRGIQYF. CDR3 sequence (DNA): TGTGCCAGCAGCCCGGACAGGGGGCGGGGCATTCAGTACTTC.